This T cell receptor beta chain was recovered during a study of CD8+ T cells in alopecia areata. Findings and limits, study-wide: Tofacitinib delivered significant drops in scalp clonality and in expanded CD8+ clones among the top 100. Having just one nonresponder leaves the connection between baseline CD8+ expansion and response unresolved.

This CDR3 contains 14 residues. V dropped 7 bases and J dropped 0; count of bases not matched to a gene: 6. Germline V CDR1 and CDR2: SQVTM, ANQGSEA. Investigators isolated RNA and reverse transcribed it into cDNA to act as the sequencing template. Produced via immunoSEQ multiplex PCR; TCRdb's table is partial and in-frame only. The sample lists approximately 170,000 clones, less than 70% occurring once. Specified treatment: oral pan-JAK inhibitor, 5-10 mg twice daily. Lesional scalp punch biopsies and peripheral blood were collected from alopecia areata patients. This clone has only a few counts. Antigen unknown.

The J gene is TRBJ2-3, the V gene TRBV29-1, with 8 bases fitting TRBD2. The source was CD4+ T cells sorted from blood, collected at week 24, from a patient treated with tofacitinib. The sequence was collected from a human donor with alopecia areata. This CDR3 reads CSAKAGASTDTQYF. CDR3 bases: TGCAGCGCAAAAGCGGGGGCAAGCACAGATACGCAGTATTTT.